This TCR beta chain was found in a study of blood T cells in healthy people across ages. Primers used in a second PCR of about 6 to 11 cycles were a sample-barcoded 5' primer and a J-beta primer mix. Via MiXCR, TCRdb re-called the 5' RACE reads, giving one row per CDR3 protein. This table has about 1.1 million distinct CDR3 sequences, more than 30% appearing once. The V gene's germline CDR1 is LGHDT and CDR2 YNNKEL (reference sequence). Trimming removed 4 bases from V and 6 bases from J; junction bases left unmatched: 9. CDR3 size: 15 residues. The receptor's source is a man between 18 and 29 years old in good health. The chain couples TRBV3-1 to TRBJ1-1, with TRBD1 matching 9 bases. Input material: blood. CDR3 bases: TGTGCCAGCAGCCCTCCCGGGACAGGGAGGGCTGAAGCTTTCTTT. Translation: CASSPPGTGRAEAFF.